Below, 3 T cell receptor beta chains from the same sample are listed, as sequenced in a study of cytomegalovirus exposure and HLA in healthy donors. Primers for the PCR totalled 60 Vbeta and 13 Jbeta. This table comes from immunoSEQ multiplex PCR, and its TCRdb copy is limited to in-frame clones, with some not included. The data hold roughly 110,000 clones, with about 70% observed a single time. Material for sequencing was PBMCs. The receptors were sampled from a woman aged 45-65 years in good health and CMV-seropositive.

CDR3 sequence (DNA): TGTGCCAGTTCCTGGGGGGGCCTCGCAGATACGCAGTATTTT. Translation gives CASSWGGLADTQYF. The V gene is TRBV10-3, the J gene TRBJ2-3, with D perhaps TRBD2 (7 bases). Trimming left V 10 bases short and J 4 bases short, with 18 bases between. The CDR3 sequence is 14 residues long. Germline-derived CDR1 and CDR2 are ENHRY and SYGVKD.

The chain uses TRBV13 and TRBJ1-1; D is undetermined. The CDR3 is 14 residues long. Germline loops: CDR1 PRHDT, CDR2 FYEKMQ (reference sequence). The V and J ends lost 7 bases and 0 bases respectively, with 12 bases between them. The CDR3, as DNA: TGTGCCAGCACCCGGGGAGGAATGAACACTGAAGCTTTCTTT. It encodes CASTRGGMNTEAFF. The whole variable domain, filled in from reference TRBV13 and TRBJ1-1, reads AAGVIQSPRHLIKEKRETATLKCYPIPRHDTVYWYQQGPGQDPQFLISFYEKMQSDKGSIPDRFSAQQFSDYHSELNMSSLELGDSALYFCASTRGGMNTEAFFGQGTRLTVV.

For the CDR3, the DNA is TGCGCCAGCAGCACTCCGACGGGTGGCTACACCTTC. Translation gives CASSTPTGGYTF. The rearrangement uses TRBV5-1 and TRBJ1-2, with D uncertain. Germline CDR1 SGHRS, CDR2 YFSETQ. The CDR3 runs 12 residues. V was shortened by 4 bases and J by 7 bases, with 11 bases between the two germline ends.